The entry that follows covers one TCR beta chain sequence. Its antigen is currently unknown. Each diagnosis was grounded in clinical symptoms, serum thyroxine and TRAb, thyroid ultrasound, and orbital computed tomography. This record comes from a study of T cells in Graves' hyperthyroidism and ophthalmopathy. General study points: Stable hyperthyroidism and ophthalmopathy were separated using 13 V-J signatures. In blood, most of the thyroid clonotypes expanded above 0.001 were also present. Ophthalmopathy was identified by the model a median about 6 months ahead of onset.

RNA transcripts served as the template for amplifying TCR beta CDR3 regions. First-round RT-PCR targeting the TCR CDR3 was performed with the HTBI primer set. In TCRdb, the multiplex PCR reads were re-called with MiXCR into one record per CDR3 protein. The data contain about 700,000 distinct CDR3 sequences, 40% to 55% of them singletons. CDR1 KGHDR and CDR2 SFDVKD come from the germline V gene. Trimming removed 5 bases from V and 5 bases from J; junction bases left unmatched: 8. The CDR3 contains 14 residues. The clonotype was recovered from an adult man with Graves' disease, either hyperthyroidism or ophthalmopathy (not recorded which). Input material: peripheral blood or thyroid tissue (not recorded which). The chain employs TRBV24-1 and TRBJ2-7; 7 bases line up with TRBD1. CDR3 nucleotide sequence: TGTGCCACCAGTGCGATGACAGGGAACCACGAGCAGTACTTC. It encodes CATSAMTGNHEQYF.